The subject of this entry is one T cell receptor (beta chain). The data originate from a study of blood T cell repertoires in COVID-19. Looking at the study overall: The United States, Italy and Spain provided the acute and convalescent COVID-19 samples. T cells, B-cell-depleted T cells, or PBMCs provided the cDNA or gDNA that served as material.

Per the study methods: Amplification of reference gene primers provided the estimated nucleated cell counts. Sequencing used immunoSEQ multiplex PCR; TCRdb keeps in-frame clones, though not all of them. D and trimming come from the DNA, and the V and J calls and clone size come from that table. Of more than 90,000 clones listed, approximately 81% are singletons. This receptor was identified in a middle-aged man with acute or convalescent COVID-19. Sequenced input: peripheral blood.

In DNA, the CDR3 is TGTGCCAGCAGTCCCCGGGCGGTACCCGGCGGGGGTACGCAGTATTTT. It yields the protein CASSPRAVPGGGTQYF. The chain uses TRBV27 and TRBJ2-3; 7 nucleotides align to TRBD2. CDR3 size: 16 residues. V trimming: 5 bases; J trimming: 8 bases; junction bases outside the gene matches: 16. Germline V gene lookup returns CDR1 MNHEY and CDR2 SMNVEV (reference sequence).